This T cell receptor (beta chain) emerged from a study of Ad26.COV2.S vaccination and SARS-CoV-2 variants. For the study at large: By the intramuscular route, Ad26.COV2.S was given once, or twice 56 days apart.

This CDR3 spans 11 amino acids. V dropped 7 bases and J dropped 6 bases, with 9 bases sitting between them. About this clone itself: Its antigen is still unknown.

Treatment: around 19 received Ad26.COV2.S at low or high dose, single or two shots; a few received placebo; per-sample allocation not given. Samples came from day 63 after the first vaccine or placebo injection. Sequencing was performed with immunoSEQ multiplex PCR; in TCRdb, only in-frame clones are kept and a portion is missing. The repertoire includes approximately 410,000 clones, approximately 90% of them detected once, and 1.5% to 2% sits in the top ten. Study-level points and caveats: Recipients of vaccine and of placebo showed similar breadth of their non-spike TCR repertoires.

The V and J genes are TRBV12-3 or TRBV12-4 and TRBJ1-1; D remains unclear. This sequence originates from a person between 18 and 65 years old who received the Ad26.COV2.S COVID-19 vaccine or a placebo. The sample consisted of peripheral blood, taken in a trial of Ad26.COV2.S vaccine versus placebo. The CDR3 DNA reads TGTGCCAGCACCTGGCGGGCTGAAGCTTTCTTT. Translating gives CASTWRAEAFF.